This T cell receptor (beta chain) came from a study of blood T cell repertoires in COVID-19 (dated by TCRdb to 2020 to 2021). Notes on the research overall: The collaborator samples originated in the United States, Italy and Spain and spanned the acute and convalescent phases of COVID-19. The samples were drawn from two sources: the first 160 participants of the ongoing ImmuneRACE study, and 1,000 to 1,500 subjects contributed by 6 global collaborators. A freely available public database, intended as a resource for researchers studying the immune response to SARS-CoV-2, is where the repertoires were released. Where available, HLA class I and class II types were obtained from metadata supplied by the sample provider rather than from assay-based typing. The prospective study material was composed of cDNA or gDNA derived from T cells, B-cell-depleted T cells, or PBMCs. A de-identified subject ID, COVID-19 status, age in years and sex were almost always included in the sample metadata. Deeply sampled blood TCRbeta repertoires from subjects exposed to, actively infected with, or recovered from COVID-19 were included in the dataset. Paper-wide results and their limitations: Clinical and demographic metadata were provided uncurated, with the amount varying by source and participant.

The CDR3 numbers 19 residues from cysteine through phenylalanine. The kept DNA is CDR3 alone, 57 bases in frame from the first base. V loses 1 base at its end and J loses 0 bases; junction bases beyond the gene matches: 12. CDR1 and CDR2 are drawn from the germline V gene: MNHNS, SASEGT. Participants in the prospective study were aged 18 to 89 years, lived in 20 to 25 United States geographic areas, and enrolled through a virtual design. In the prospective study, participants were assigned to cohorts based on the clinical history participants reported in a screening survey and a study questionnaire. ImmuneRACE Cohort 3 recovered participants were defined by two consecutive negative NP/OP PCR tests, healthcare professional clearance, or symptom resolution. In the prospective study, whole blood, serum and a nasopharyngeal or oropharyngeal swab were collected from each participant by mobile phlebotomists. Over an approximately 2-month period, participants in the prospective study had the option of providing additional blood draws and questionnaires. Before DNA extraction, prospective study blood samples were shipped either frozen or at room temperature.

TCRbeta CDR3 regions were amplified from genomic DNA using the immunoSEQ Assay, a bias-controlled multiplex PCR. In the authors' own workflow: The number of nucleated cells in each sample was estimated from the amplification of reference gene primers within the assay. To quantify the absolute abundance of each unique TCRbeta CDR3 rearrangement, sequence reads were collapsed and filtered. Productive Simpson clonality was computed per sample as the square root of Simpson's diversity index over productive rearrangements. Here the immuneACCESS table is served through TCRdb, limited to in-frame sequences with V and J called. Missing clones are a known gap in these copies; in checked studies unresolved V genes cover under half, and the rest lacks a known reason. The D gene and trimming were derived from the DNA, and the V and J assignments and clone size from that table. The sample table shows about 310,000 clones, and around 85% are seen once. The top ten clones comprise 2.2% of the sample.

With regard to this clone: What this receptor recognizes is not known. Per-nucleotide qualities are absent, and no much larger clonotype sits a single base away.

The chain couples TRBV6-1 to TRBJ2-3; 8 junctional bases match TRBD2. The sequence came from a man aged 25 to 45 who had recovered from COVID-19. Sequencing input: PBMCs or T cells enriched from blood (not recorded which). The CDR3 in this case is CASSEETGLGGFSTDTQYF. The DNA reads TGTGCCAGCAGTGAAGAAACGGGACTAGGGGGATTTAGCACAGATACGCAGTATTTT.